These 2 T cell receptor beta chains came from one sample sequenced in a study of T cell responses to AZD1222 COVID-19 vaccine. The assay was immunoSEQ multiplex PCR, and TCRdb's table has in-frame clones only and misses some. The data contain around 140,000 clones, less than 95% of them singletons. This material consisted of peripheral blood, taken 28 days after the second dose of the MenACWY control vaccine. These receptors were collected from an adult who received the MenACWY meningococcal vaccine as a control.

CDR3 sequence reads: CASSQQGSGNEQYF. The CDR3 DNA reads as TGCGCCAGCAGCCAACAGGGATCGGGGAACGAGCAGTACTTC. This sequence joins TRBV5-1 and TRBJ2-7, with D tentatively TRBD1 (6 bases). The CDR3 covers 14 residues. Germline CDR1 and CDR2: SGHRS and YFSETQ. V was clipped by 4 bases and J by 5 bases, with 16 bases between them.

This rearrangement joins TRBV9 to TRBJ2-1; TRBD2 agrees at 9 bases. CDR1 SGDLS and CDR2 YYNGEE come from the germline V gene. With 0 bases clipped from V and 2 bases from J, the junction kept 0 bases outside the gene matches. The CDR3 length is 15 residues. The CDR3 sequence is CASSVGGGAYNEQFF. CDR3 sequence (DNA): TGTGCCAGCAGCGTAGGCGGGGGGGCCTACAATGAGCAGTTCTTC.